This T cell receptor (beta chain) was captured in a study of blood T cell repertoires in COVID-19. Study-wide context: From the United States, Italy and Spain came samples of acute and convalescent COVID-19. T cells, B-cell-depleted T cells, or PBMCs provided the cDNA or gDNA that served as material.

V lost 6 bases and J lost 2, with 12 bases in between. Germline CDR1 SGDLS, CDR2 YYNGEE. This CDR3 is built from 14 residues. Original methodology: Reference gene primer amplification in the assay estimated nucleated cell counts. Repertoires were generated with immunoSEQ multiplex PCR, while TCRdb's copy carries only in-frame clones and drops some. V and J calls plus clone size are reproduced from that table; the DNA served to infer D and trimming. The sample records roughly 150,000 clones, roughly nine tenths being singletons. This sequence was found in a woman in her sixties or seventies with acute or convalescent COVID-19. This sequence joins TRBV9 and TRBJ1-3; D gene unclear. The sample comprised peripheral blood. The CDR3 sequence: CASTPSYPGNTIYF. In DNA, the CDR3 is TGTGCCAGCACCCCCTCGTATCCTGGAAACACCATATATTTT.